The 20 T cell receptor beta chains listed next were all sequenced from one sample in a study of CD8 T cells in Susac syndrome. Reverse transcription used about 0.45 to 1 ug RNA and random hexamers. TCRdb ran MiXCR on the immunoSEQ multiplex PCR reads and lists one entry per CDR3 protein. Altogether about 120,000 distinct CDR3 sequences are present, roughly 90% being singletons, with the ten largest covering around 0.12%. The sequenced sample was CD8+ T cells from PBMCs. The receptors derive from a human donor in good health.

The rearrangement joins TRBV2 to TRBJ2-2; D is perhaps TRBD1 (6 bases). Trimming left V 8 bases short and J 3 bases short, with 10 bases between. This CDR3 contains 13 residues. Germline V lookup: CDR1 SNHLY, CDR2 FYNNEI. CDR3 coding DNA: TGTGCCAGCGGGACACTGTACACCGGGGAGCTGTTTTTT. It specifies CASGTLYTGELFF.

This clonotype was detected once. The V gene is TRBV9, the J gene TRBJ2-7, with TRBD2 as a possible D gene (6 bases). Trimming removed 0 bases at V and 3 bases at J, with 19 bases between. This CDR3 has 17 amino acids. From germline, CDR1 is SGDLS and CDR2 YYNGEE. In DNA form, the CDR3 reads TGTGCCAGCAGCGTAGCGCCTGGCCCGGGAGCGGACTACGAGCAGTACTTC. Its protein product is CASSVAPGPGADYEQYF.

The CDR3 nucleotides read TGTGCCAGTAGGGGGTCCGGGACCCACACCGGGGAGCTGTTTTTT. Its translation is CASRGSGTHTGELFF. V gene TRBV19 combines with J gene TRBJ2-2; D possibly uses TRBD1 or TRBD2 (5 bases each). Trimming stripped 6 bases from V and 3 bases from J, with 14 bases between. Germline V lookup: CDR1 LNHDA, CDR2 SQIVND (reference sequence). This CDR3 comprises 15 residues.

This clonotype was recorded once. The chain is built from TRBV27 and TRBJ1-2; TRBD1 matches 9 bases. Germline-derived CDR1 and CDR2 are MNHEY and SMNVEV (reference sequence). The trim removed 6 bases at V and 8 bases at J, leaving 7 bases unmatched. The CDR3 loop spans 13 amino acids. Here the CDR3 reads CASRSTGGRGYTF. The DNA for the CDR3 is TGTGCCAGCAGGTCGACAGGGGGTAGAGGCTACACCTTC.

The rearrangement uses TRBV12-3 or TRBV12-4 and TRBJ1-1; 8 bases map to TRBD1. Unmatched junction bases numbered 2, after V lost 8 bases and J lost 0 bases. The CDR3 is 13 amino acids. The CDR3 sequence is CASRQGLNTEAFF. In DNA, the CDR3 is TGTGCCAGCCGACAGGGGCTGAACACTGAAGCTTTCTTT.

This rearrangement joins TRBV30 to TRBJ1-1, with D possibly TRBD1 on 5 matching bases. The germline CDR1 and CDR2 sequences are GTSNPN and SVGIG (reference sequence). V lost 2 bases and J 8 bases, leaving 6 bases between the germline ends. This CDR3 is built from 10 residues. CDR3 in amino acids: CAWSWGEAFF. In DNA form, the CDR3 reads TGTGCCTGGAGTTGGGGGGAAGCTTTCTTT. Complete variable domain (other parts from reference TRBV30 and TRBJ1-1): SQTIHQWPATLVQPVGSPLSLECTVEGTSNPNLYWYRQAAGRGLQLLFYSVGIGQISSEVPQNLSASRPQDRQFILSSKKLLLSDSGFYLCAWSWGEAFFGQGTRLTVV.

The rearrangement uses TRBV3-1 and TRBJ1-5; no reliable D call. V was cut by 5 bases and J by 4 bases, with 9 bases left in between. Germline CDR1 LGHDT, CDR2 YNNKEL (reference sequence). The CDR3 is 13 residues long. The CDR3 DNA reads as TGTGCCAGCAGCTCTACCTATAATCAGCCCCAGCATTTT. This sequence encodes CASSSTYNQPQHF. Full variable domain (outside the CDR3, taken from reference TRBV3-1 and TRBJ1-5): DTAVSQTPKYLVTQMGNDKSIKCEQNLGHDTMYWYKQDSKKFLKIMFSYNNKELIINETVPNRFSPKSPDKAHLNLHINSLELGDSAVYFCASSSTYNQPQHFGDGTRLSIL.

CDR3 residues: CASTGGTVGEQFF. The CDR3 nucleotides are TGTGCCAGCACGGGGGGGACTGTTGGTGAGCAGTTCTTC. The chain couples TRBV3-1 to TRBJ2-1; 8 nucleotides line up with TRBD2. The CDR3 consists of 13 residues. The ends lost 7 bases at V and 9 bases at J; junction bases unmatched: 8. Germline V gene sequence: CDR1 LGHDT, CDR2 YNNKEL (reference sequence).

The V call is TRBV19, the J call TRBJ2-7; 10 nucleotides line up with TRBD1. The CDR3 runs to 15 residues. With V trimmed by 5 bases and J by 2 bases, 6 bases remained unmatched. CDR1 LNHDA and CDR2 SQIVND come from the germline V gene (reference sequence). The CDR3: CASSGGQGWTYEQYF. CDR3 bases: TGTGCCAGTAGTGGGGGACAGGGGTGGACCTACGAGCAGTACTTC.

The chain recombines TRBV7-9 with TRBJ1-1; 7 bases line up with TRBD1. Looked up from germline, CDR1 is SEHNR and CDR2 is FQNEAQ (reference sequence). CDR3 length: 17 residues. Trimming removed 5 bases from V and 4 bases from J; junction bases left unmatched: 16. CDR3 bases: TGTGCCAGCAGCGGGTCCGGGACAGACTATGTGGGCACTGAAGCTTTCTTT. Its translation: CASSGSGTDYVGTEAFF.

This chain joins TRBV7-2 and TRBJ2-7; possible D gene TRBD1, 6 bases. Germline CDR1 is SGHTA and CDR2 is FQGNSA. This CDR3 contains 16 residues. Deletions cut 1 base from V and 4 bases from J, with 17 bases between. CDR3 in amino acids: CASSLDPRDTPYEQYF. The CDR3 coding sequence is TGTGCCAGCAGCTTAGACCCCCGGGACACCCCTTACGAGCAGTACTTC.

The gene calls are TRBV6-2 or TRBV6-3 and TRBJ1-2; no clear D. V gave up 2 bases and J gave up 4 bases, with 11 bases separating them. Germline values: CDR1 MNHEY, CDR2 SVGEGT. The length of the CDR3 is 14 residues. This CDR3 is CASSYHFLRYGYTF. Here the CDR3 DNA reads TGTGCCAGCAGTTACCACTTCCTTCGCTATGGCTACACCTTC.

The chain is built from TRBV10-3 and TRBJ2-7; 14 bases are shared with TRBD2. This CDR3 spans 16 amino acids. J gave up 4 bases and V 5 bases, and 7 bases lay outside the gene matches. Germline-derived CDR1 and CDR2 are ENHRY and SYGVKD. As DNA, the CDR3 is TGTGCCATCAGTCCGGGACTAGCGGGAGTGTCGTACGAGCAGTACTTC. It codes for CAISPGLAGVSYEQYF.

This chain connects TRBV6-5 to TRBJ2-2, with 10 bases fitting TRBD2. The CDR3 sequence is 19 residues long. Per the germline V gene, CDR1 is MNHEY and CDR2 is SVGAGI. Trimming took 2 bases from V and 0 from J; bases not matched to a gene: 9. The CDR3 nucleotides are TGTGCCAGCAGTTACATTAGCGGGGGGCTCGCATCGAACACCGGGGAGCTGTTTTTT. The encoded protein is CASSYISGGLASNTGELFF.

The chain links TRBV29-1 to TRBJ2-1, with 7 bases identical to TRBD2. Looked up from germline, CDR1 is SQVTM and CDR2 is ANQGSEA. This CDR3 comprises 17 residues. With V trimmed by 5 bases and J by 3 bases, 16 bases remained unmatched. The CDR3 nucleotides read TGCAGCGTTTTTAAGGCCGCGGTGCTAGCGGTCTACAATGAGCAGTTCTTC. Protein: CSVFKAAVLAVYNEQFF.

This chain uses TRBV12-3 or TRBV12-4 with TRBJ1-2; D unresolved. Trimming left V 5 bases short and J 0 bases short, with 4 bases between. CDR3 length: 12 residues. Written as DNA, the CDR3 is TGTGCCAGCAGTGTTGCTAACTATGGCTACACCTTC. This gives the protein CASSVANYGYTF.

The chain combines TRBV11-2 with TRBJ2-3, with D perhaps TRBD2 (6 bases). The CDR3 covers 15 residues. The ends were cut back, 3 bases at V and 5 bases at J, with 15 bases in the middle. Germline V CDR1 and CDR2: SGHAT, FQNNGV. Written as DNA, the CDR3 is TGTGCCAGCAGCTTCCGCGGGGCCTCCGGAGATACGCAGTATTTT. Translated: CASSFRGASGDTQYF.

This sequence joins TRBV2 and TRBJ1-1; tentatively, D is TRBD1 (5 bases). V dropped 11 bases and J dropped 2 bases, with 12 bases sitting between them. This CDR3 comprises 12 residues. Germline CDR1 is SNHLY and CDR2 is FYNNEI. The CDR3 sequence is CAPPQGNTEAFF. For the CDR3, the DNA is TGTGCCCCACCCCAGGGAAACACTGAAGCTTTCTTT. The full variable domain, in which reference TRBV2 and TRBJ1-1 provide the parts outside the CDR3, is EPEVTQTPSHQVTQMGQEVILRCVPISNHLYFYWYRQILGQKVEFLVSFYNNEISEKSEIFDDQFSVERPDGSNFTLKIRSTKLEDSAMYFCAPPQGNTEAFFGQGTRLTVV.

The rearrangement links TRBV20-1 to TRBJ2-1; the match to TRBD2 covers 10 bases. This CDR3 has 15 residues. The V gene's germline CDR1 is DFQATT and CDR2 SNEGSKA (reference sequence). V was pared by 4 bases and J by 8 bases, with 11 bases of the junction left unmatched. CDR3 sequence reads: CSAKLAGSTFYEQFF. The DNA for the CDR3 is TGCAGTGCTAAACTAGCGGGATCGACATTCTATGAGCAGTTCTTC.

The chain has TRBV12-3 or TRBV12-4 and TRBJ2-5; D is undetermined. Trimming shortened V by 4 bases and J by 2 bases, and 8 bases separated the two germline ends. This CDR3 is built from 13 residues. The DNA for the CDR3 is TGTGCCAGCAGTTCCTCTATACAAGAGACCCAGTACTTC. Residues: CASSSSIQETQYF.